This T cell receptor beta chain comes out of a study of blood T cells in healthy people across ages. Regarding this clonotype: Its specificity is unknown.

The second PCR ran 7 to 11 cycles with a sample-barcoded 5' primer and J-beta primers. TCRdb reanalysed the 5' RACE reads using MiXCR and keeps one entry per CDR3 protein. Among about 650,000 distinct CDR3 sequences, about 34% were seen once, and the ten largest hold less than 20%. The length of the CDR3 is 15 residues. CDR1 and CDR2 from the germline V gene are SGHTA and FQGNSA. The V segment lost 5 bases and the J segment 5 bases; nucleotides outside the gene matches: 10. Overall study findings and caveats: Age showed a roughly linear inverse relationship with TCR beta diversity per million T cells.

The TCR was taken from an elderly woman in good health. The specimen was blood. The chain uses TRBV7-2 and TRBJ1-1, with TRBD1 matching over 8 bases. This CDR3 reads CASSPQTGAMTEAFF. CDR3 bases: TGTGCCAGCAGCCCCCAGACAGGGGCGATGACTGAAGCTTTCTTT.